This T cell receptor beta chain was sequenced in a study of cytomegalovirus exposure and HLA in healthy donors. Overall study findings and caveats: As a later analysis showed, a missense DCLRE1C variant was linked to trimming of TCR beta V- and J-genes.

The length of the CDR3 is 15 residues. V dropped 0 bases and J dropped 8 bases, with 16 bases sitting between them. Germline V gives CDR1 GTSNPN, CDR2 SVGIG (reference sequence). Comment on this clone: Its specificity is not known.

The PCR used 60 Vbeta and 13 Jbeta primers. Measured with immunoSEQ multiplex PCR; TCRdb has only the in-frame clones, and not every one. This table has 120,000 or so clones, approximately 80% appearing once. The chain recombines TRBV30 with TRBJ1-4; maybe TRBD1 (5 bases). Specimen: PBMCs. The sequence came from a man aged 25-40 years in good health and CMV-seropositive. The CDR3 DNA reads as TGTGCCTGGAGTGTACCGCCAGGGATCGACGAAAAACTGTTTTTT. The encoded protein is CAWSVPPGIDEKLFF.